The T cell receptor (beta chain) described here comes from a study of T cells in Graves' hyperthyroidism and ophthalmopathy. Amplified TCR beta CDR3 regions came from RNA transcripts. A set of HTBI primers served as the primers for a first-round RT-PCR of the TCR CDR3. MiXCR, applied by TCRdb to the multiplex PCR reads, yields one record per CDR3 protein. The sample comprises more than 300,000 distinct CDR3 sequences, about a sixth of which are singletons, and 34% rests with the top ten. This clonotype was observed at least ten times. The V and J ends lost 4 bases and 10 bases, in that order; junction bases with no gene match: 4. CDR3 size: 13 residues. Germline V CDR1 and CDR2: KGHSH, LQKENI.

The material sequenced was blood. The TCR sequence derives from a woman aged 25 to 45 with Graves' hyperthyroidism that later progressed to Graves' ophthalmopathy. V usage is TRBV18 and J usage is TRBJ1-6, with 7 bases aligning to TRBD1. CDR3 DNA: TGTGCCAGCTCACGCCCAGGGGGGTCACCCCTCCACTTT. It yields the protein CASSRPGGSPLHF.